Following are 7 T cell receptor beta chains from one sample sequenced in a study of metastatic and nonmetastatic thyroid tumors. TCRdb re-analyzed the PCR reads using MiXCR. The top ten clones hold around 22% of a sample with 33,000 or so clones, about 21% of them seen once. Ahead of thyroid surgery, no patient had received treatment of any kind. The sample consisted of blood. The receptor source for this set is a female donor with papillary thyroid cancer or a benign thyroid nodule (not recorded which). Some clones in this sample may be carry-over from other donors' samples.

The table lists this clone with many counts. Here the CDR3 reads CASTSRGFEAFF. CDR3 coding DNA: TGTGCCAGCACCTCAAGGGGCTTTGAAGCTTTCTTT. The chain links TRBV27 to TRBJ1-1; tentative D call: TRBD1 (5 bases). This CDR3 contains 12 residues. Germline values: CDR1 MNHEY, CDR2 SMNVEV (reference sequence). V was shortened by 7 bases and J by 7 bases, with 13 bases between the two germline ends.

This rearrangement joins TRBV2 to TRBJ2-1; 7 bases match TRBD1. The V and J ends lost 6 bases and 3 bases, in that order; junction bases with no gene match: 5. Germline V gives CDR1 SNHLY, CDR2 FYNNEI. This CDR3 is 14 amino acids long. CDR3 bases: TGTGCCAGCAGAAAACAGGGGAGCTACAATGAGCAGTTCTTC. It translates to CASRKQGSYNEQFF. Full variable domain (rest looked up from reference TRBV2 and TRBJ2-1): EPEVTQTPSHQVTQMGQEVILRCVPISNHLYFYWYRQILGQKVEFLVSFYNNEISEKSEIFDDQFSVERPDGSNFTLKIRSTKLEDSAMYFCASRKQGSYNEQFFGPGTRLTVL.

This clone was observed many times. Being one base from a much bigger clone, this may be a read error. Other nucleotide sequences in the sample specify the same CDR3. V usage is TRBV12-3 or TRBV12-4 and J usage is TRBJ1-2, with 9 positions matching TRBD1. Trimming removed 5 bases from V and 8 bases from J; junction bases left unmatched: 6. The CDR3 spans 13 residues. CDR3 nucleotide sequence: TGTGCCAGCAGTGGGACAGGGCGCTACGGCTACACCTTC. This codes for CASSGTGRYGYTF.

This clone was seen ten or more times. Distinct nucleotide sequences in the sample also encode this CDR3. V is TRBV27 and J is TRBJ2-1, with D possibly called TRBD1 or TRBD2 (6 bases each). CDR3 length: 12 amino acids. The V gene's germline CDR1 is MNHEY and CDR2 SMNVEV (reference sequence). Trimming removed 6 bases from V and 14 bases from J, with 17 bases in between. Written as DNA, the CDR3 is TGTGCCAGCAGAAGCTCGGGGGCCCCTGAGTTCTTC. It translates to CASRSSGAPEFF.

This clone showed up many times. The rearrangement joins TRBV9 to TRBJ1-4, with D possibly TRBD1 on 5 matching bases. Looked up from germline, CDR1 is SGDLS and CDR2 is YYNGEE. The germline V and J ends were trimmed by 0 bases and 3 bases, with 15 bases remaining between them. This CDR3 contains 17 residues. CDR3 protein: CASSVAGAAMANEKLFF. The CDR3 DNA is TGTGCCAGCAGCGTAGCTGGGGCCGCGATGGCTAATGAAAAACTGTTTTTT.

This clone is labeled as medium-sized. The chain employs TRBV10-3 and TRBJ2-1, with TRBD1 identical over 9 bases. Per the germline V gene, CDR1 is ENHRY and CDR2 is SYGVKD. The CDR3 is made up of 16 amino acids. After removal of 2 bases from V and 7 bases from J, the junction contained 9 bases not matched to a gene. The CDR3 reads CAISEKSGQGVNEQFF. For the CDR3, the DNA is TGTGCCATCAGTGAGAAGTCGGGACAGGGTGTAAATGAGCAGTTCTTC.

This clone qualifies as medium-sized. V usage is TRBV6-1 and J usage is TRBJ2-7, with D maybe TRBD1 (6 bases). Per the germline V gene, CDR1 is MNHNS and CDR2 is SASEGT. Trimming pared 6 bases from V and 0 bases from J, leaving 15 bases between. The CDR3 length is 15 residues. The CDR3 DNA reads as TGTGCCAGCAGCCGAGACCCGACAGGCTCCTACGAGCAGTACTTC. Its translation: CASSRDPTGSYEQYF.